The 8 T cell receptor beta chains reported below all come from one sample, sequenced in a study of neurological immune-mediated disorders. TCRdb itself ran the 5' RACE reads through MiXCR, one entry per CDR3 protein. The sample includes approximately 43,000 distinct CDR3 sequences, 2.5% of them seen just once. Sequencing was carried out using PBMCs. The origin of the receptors is a man aged 25 to 40 with multiple sclerosis.

This clonotype was counted at least ten times. The chain uses TRBV28 and TRBJ2-7, with TRBD2 identical over 7 bases. With 5 bases clipped from V and 4 bases from J, the junction kept 11 bases outside the gene matches. The CDR3 has 15 residues. The germline gives CDR1 MDHEN, CDR2 SYDVKM. The CDR3: CASSRGDYDLYEQYF. The CDR3 region has the DNA TGTGCCAGCAGTCGCGGGGACTATGACCTTTACGAGCAGTACTTC.

This clonotype was detected many times. The chain links TRBV20-1 to TRBJ2-2; 7 nucleotides match TRBD1. J gave up 0 bases and V 3 bases, and 1 base lay outside the gene matches. The germline CDR1 and CDR2 sequences are DFQATT and SNEGSKA (reference sequence). The CDR3 has 14 residues. The CDR3 DNA sequence: TGCAGTGCTAGGGGGACAGCGAACACCGGGGAGCTGTTTTTT. Its translation is CSARGTANTGELFF.

The rearrangement links TRBV7-2 to TRBJ1-5; D is ambiguous. V lost 3 bases to trimming and J lost 1 base, with 10 bases between them. The CDR3 contains 15 residues. Germline CDR1 is SGHTA and CDR2 is FQGNSA. Written as DNA, the CDR3 is TGTGCCAGCAGCTTCAACGGTAAGAGCAATCAGCCCCAGCATTTT. It yields the protein CASSFNGKSNQPQHF.

The table lists this clonotype with many counts. The chain is built from TRBV20-1 and TRBJ2-7; TRBD1 agrees at 8 bases. The V gene's germline CDR1 is DFQATT and CDR2 SNEGSKA (reference sequence). The CDR3 loop spans 18 amino acids. With V trimmed by 4 bases and J by 0 bases, 17 bases remained unmatched. The DNA of the CDR3 is TGCAGTGCTAAAGGTGTACAGGGGGGCCGAATCCTCTCCTACGAGCAGTACTTC. The encoded protein is CSAKGVQGGRILSYEQYF.

In its sample, this clonotype was seen many times. The chain recombines TRBV5-1 with TRBJ2-7; 7 positions match TRBD1. The CDR3 loop spans 13 amino acids. V was pared by 4 bases and J by 7 bases, with 8 bases of the junction left unmatched. CDR1 and CDR2 (germline): SGHRS, YFSETQ. The CDR3 nucleotides are TGCGCCAGCAGCCTACAGGGGTTTAGAGAGCAGTACTTC. Amino acid sequence: CASSLQGFREQYF.

This clonotype has a count of ten or more. The chain combines TRBV12-5 with TRBJ2-1, with 10 bases matching TRBD1. From germline, CDR1 is LGHNT and CDR2 FRNRAP. The CDR3 runs 14 residues. Losses at the gene ends were 6 bases for V and 8 bases for J; bases not matched to a gene: 7. CDR3 protein: CASGAGTGAHEQFF. The CDR3 nucleotides read TGTGCTAGTGGGGCCGGGACAGGGGCCCATGAGCAGTTCTTC.

The table lists this clonotype with many counts. This rearrangement joins TRBV20-1 to TRBJ2-3; no clear D. Germline CDR1 reads DFQATT; CDR2 reads SNEGSKA (reference sequence). Trimming shortened V by 8 bases and J by 4 bases, and 7 bases separated the two germline ends. The CDR3 consists of 10 residues. The CDR3 DNA sequence: TGCAGTACTATGTCAGATACGCAGTATTTT. Amino acids: CSTMSDTQYF.

The rearrangement uses TRBV14 and TRBJ2-1; D gene uncertain. Germline loops: CDR1 SGHDN, CDR2 FVKESK. The CDR3 is 16 amino acids. The V and J ends lost 1 base and 8 bases respectively, with 18 bases between them. The CDR3 DNA follows: TGTGCCAGCAGCCAAGGGGCTGGGGATTATGTGTATGAGCAGTTCTTC. It yields the protein CASSQGAGDYVYEQFF.